This record looks at one T cell receptor beta chain sequence and its context. Trimming cost V 1 base and J 0 bases, with 6 bases left between them. The CDR3 totals 14 residues. These data come from a study of CD8+ T cells in alopecia areata. Isolated RNA was reverse transcribed into cDNA used as the sequencing template. Method: immunoSEQ multiplex PCR; TCRdb's copy keeps in-frame clones and lacks some. The repertoire consists of under 150,000 clones, with approximately 51% occurring once and the leading ten covering roughly 3.5%. This sample's treatment: oral pan-JAK inhibitor, 5-10 mg twice daily. The TCR comes from a human donor with alopecia areata. This sequence joins TRBV23-1 and TRBJ2-5; D is ambiguous. TRBV23-1 is an ORF, with its function uncertain. The specimen was CD4+ T cells sorted from blood, collected at week 24, from a patient treated with tofacitinib. The CDR3 sequence is CASSQLGNQETQYF. CDR3 DNA sequence: TGCGCCAGCAGTCAATTAGGCAACCAAGAGACCCAGTACTTC.